These T cell receptor beta chains were read from a single sample in a study of blood T cell repertoires in COVID-19. Data came from immunoSEQ multiplex PCR; TCRdb stores just in-frame clones and leaves some out. The repertoire holds 300,000 to 400,000 clones, with roughly 84% as singletons. The source material was PBMCs or T cells enriched from blood (not recorded which). The receptors come from a woman younger than 45 who had recovered from COVID-19. Both conserved end residues are part of each CDR3. The listing skips clone size in some rows; elsewhere it reads once, few, many or a size class.

v_gene	abundance	j_gene	CDR3aa
TRBV28	NA	TRBJ2-3	CASSFAATDTQYF
TRBV5-8	once	TRBJ1-2	CASSPLRKWSYGYTF
TRBV7-2	NA	TRBJ2-3	CASSLTSGAQVTQYF
TRBV7-9	NA	TRBJ1-2	CASSPEGHAGYTF
TRBV5-1	NA	TRBJ2-3	CASSLVLRAGTDTQYF
TRBV5-6	NA	TRBJ1-5	CASIEGQGVYQPQHF
TRBV2	NA	TRBJ1-2	CASSEALLGTGYGYTF
TRBV5-1	NA	TRBJ2-2	CASSWALDRDTGELFF
TRBV6-6	NA	TRBJ1-2	CASSPRTGGLTRLYGYTF
TRBV5-1	once	TRBJ2-5	CASSYSGTGGSETQYF
TRBV3-1/TRBV3-2	NA	TRBJ1-3	CASSQGRGGSSGNTIYF
TRBV29-1	NA	TRBJ1-2	CSVEETGANYGYTF
TRBV2	once	TRBJ1-6	CASKGTGGSPLHF
TRBV28	NA	TRBJ2-7	CASSSRDRDPSYEQYF
TRBV28	NA	TRBJ2-5	CASSSTPGTQETQYF
TRBV4-3	NA	TRBJ2-7	CASSQEGWWEGRAYEQYF
TRBV15	few	TRBJ2-7	CATSREGGGAGEQYF
TRBV5-1	NA	TRBJ2-7	CASSLASGGAYEQYF
TRBV10-1	few	TRBJ1-1	CASSEERRGLGNTEAFF
TRBV5-8	NA	TRBJ2-7	CASSPTPAGGNSYEQYF
TRBV30	few	TRBJ1-4	CAFYRGMGPTNEKLFF
TRBV6-2/TRBV6-3	NA	TRBJ2-1	CASSYSRAGVYNEQFF
TRBV28	NA	TRBJ1-5	CASTGLRDGPNQPQHF
TRBV9	NA	TRBJ1-6	CASSVARGSPLHF
TRBV6-5	NA	TRBJ1-2	CASRNPTGYGYTF